This T cell receptor (beta chain) was captured by sequencing in a study of blood T cells in healthy people across ages. Germline values: CDR1 LGHDT, CDR2 YNNKEL (reference sequence). This CDR3 spans 14 amino acids. V was clipped by 0 bases and J by 6 bases, with 11 bases between them. Through a sample-barcoded 5' primer and a J-beta primer mix, a second PCR was run for 7 to 11 cycles. A single record per CDR3 protein comes from TCRdb applying MiXCR to the 5' RACE reads. Of about 760,000 distinct CDR3 sequences in the sample, approximately 25% were seen once. These data were also filed under a second study, of T cells of mothers and their children.

This chain joins TRBV3-1 and TRBJ1-2, with no clear D. The clonotype was recovered from a boy aged 5 to 17 in good health. The sample comprised blood. CDR3 nucleotides: TGTGCCAGCAGCCAAGACAGGCTGTCTGATGGCTACACCTTC. Amino acid sequence: CASSQDRLSDGYTF.